The T cell receptor (beta chain) under discussion was sequenced for a study of PD-L1 blockade in urothelial cancer. Sequencing used immunoSEQ multiplex PCR; TCRdb keeps in-frame clones, though not all of them. The sample has about 71,000 clones, approximately 91% seen once. The CDR3 is made up of 15 amino acids. V gave up 4 bases and J gave up 1 base, with 13 bases separating them. Germline CDR1 and CDR2: LNHNV and YYDKDF (reference sequence). The chain links TRBV15 to TRBJ1-1; perhaps TRBD1 as D (5 bases). The clonotype was recovered from a man between 60 and 75 years old with urothelial cancer. The sample in question was PBMCs, obtained around atezolizumab (anti-PD-L1) treatment. CDR3 bases: TGTGCCACCAGCAAGGACATACAAAGGAACACTGAAGCTTTCTTT. This translates into CATSKDIQRNTEAFF. Drawing the rest from reference TRBV15 and TRBJ1-1, the complete variable domain is DAMVIQNPRYQVTQFGKPVTLSCSQTLNHNVMYWYQQKSSQAPKLLFHYYDKDFNNEADTPDNFQSRRPNTSFCFLDIRSPGLGDTAMYLCATSKDIQRNTEAFFGQGTRLTVV.